This paragraph reports one T cell receptor beta chain. Its antigen is still unknown. Germline-derived CDR1 and CDR2 are MGHRA and YSYEKL. With 2 bases removed from V and 0 bases from J, the gap between germline ends came to 14 bases. The CDR3 is 16 residues long. Reverse transcription of all isolated RNA meant that expressed TCRB transcripts were sequenced. The repertoire was sequenced with immunoSEQ multiplex PCR; TCRdb's copy has only in-frame clones and lacks some. This sample has 400,000 or so clones, with 10% to 15% found just once. The source of the sample is a study of beta chain features in type 1 diabetes. The study's findings and limits: VDJ junctions in type 1 diabetes patients carried more deletions and fewer insertions. Shortening that was moderate but significant affected the TCRB CDR3s of Type 1 diabetes patients in all four CD4+ subsets.

This chain uses TRBV4-1 with TRBJ2-7; maybe TRBD2 (6 bases). Sequencing was done on a sample of naive CD4+ T cells from blood. The source is a woman aged 18-29 years with type 1 diabetes. In nucleotides, the CDR3 is TGCGCCAGCAGCCAATACGGACTATCGAGCTCCTACGAGCAGTACTTC. Protein product: CASSQYGLSSSYEQYF.